The 21 T cell receptor beta chains listed next were all sequenced from one sample in a study of monozygotic twins with inflammatory bowel disease (dated by TCRdb to 2018 to 2020). The library was made by 5' RACE. The sequencer listed for this sample is Illumina HiSeq 2500. Based on TCRdb reprocessing of the reads, there is one entry per CDR3 protein sequence, and DNA is missing. The sample's records list some 450,000 distinct CDR3 sequences. The ten largest clonotypes hold 2% to 2.5% of the sample. Sequencing used blood. All receptors derive from a human donor with ulcerative colitis or Crohn's disease, or a healthy co-twin of an affected twin (not recorded which).

The chain is built from TRBV6-1 and TRBJ1-5. The CDR3 loop spans 17 amino acids. The V gene's germline CDR1 is MNHNS and CDR2 SASEGT. CDR3 in amino acids: CASSEVRASGSNQPQHF.

The chain recombines TRBV7-3 with TRBJ2-1; the D call from TCRdb, TRBD1, cannot be confirmed without DNA. This CDR3 spans 15 amino acids. In germline, CDR1 is SGHTA, CDR2 FQGTGA. The CDR3 sequence: CASSLFGTGYNEQFF. Drawing the rest from reference TRBV7-3 and TRBJ2-1, the complete variable domain is GAGVSQTPSNKVTEKGKYVELRCDPISGHTALYWYRQSLGQGPEFLIYFQGTGAADDSGLPNDRFFAVRPEGSVSTLKIQRTERGDSAVYLCASSLFGTGYNEQFFGPGTRLTVL.

The chain uses TRBV10-3 and TRBJ2-3; absent DNA, TCRdb's TRBD1 call cannot be checked. Germline V CDR1 and CDR2: ENHRY, SYGVKD. The CDR3 has 15 residues. The chain's CDR3 is CAIRGGQPSTDTQYF.

The rearrangement links TRBV6-5 to TRBJ2-5. Germline CDR1 MNHEY, CDR2 SVGAGI. The CDR3 has 12 amino acids. CDR3 sequence: CASRTIGETQYF.

This chain's CDR3 is CASSLFGGLPSYEQYF. The V and J genes are TRBV7-2 and TRBJ2-7; the TCRdb call, TRBD2, lacks DNA for checking. The CDR3 runs 16 residues. CDR1 and CDR2 from the germline V gene are SGHTA and FQGNSA. The whole variable domain, remainder taken from reference TRBV7-2 and TRBJ2-7, is GAGVSQSPSNKVTEKGKDVELRCDPISGHTALYWYRQSLGQGLEFLIYFQGNSAPDKSGLPSDRFSAERTGGSVSTLTIQRTQQEDSAVYLCASSLFGGLPSYEQYFGPGTRLTVT.

The rearrangement joins TRBV7-2 to TRBJ2-5. The CDR3 is 16 residues long. Germline CDR1 reads SGHTA; CDR2 reads FQGNSA. The CDR3 sequence is CASSYSVGLRPETQYF.

The chain couples TRBV12-5 to TRBJ2-7; TCRdb calls TRBD2, which cannot be checked without DNA. The CDR3 is made up of 12 amino acids. Looked up from germline, CDR1 is LGHNT and CDR2 is FRNRAP. The CDR3 spells CASGLGDFRQYF.

V is TRBV5-1 and J is TRBJ2-2; TCRdb's assignment of TRBD1 cannot be checked, as there is no DNA. CDR1 is SGHRS, CDR2 YFSETQ, per germline. The CDR3 runs to 14 residues. The CDR3 region is CASSTQGRNGELFF. The entire variable domain, with the rest obtained from reference TRBV5-1 and TRBJ2-2, is as follows: KAGVTQTPRYLIKTRGQQVTLSCSPISGHRSVSWYQQTPGQGLQFLFEYFSETQRNKGNFPGRFSGRQFSNSRSEMNVSTLELGDSALYLCASSTQGRNGELFFGEGSRLTVL.

The genes are TRBV18 and TRBJ1-2. CDR1 is KGHSH, CDR2 LQKENI, per germline. The CDR3 contains 14 residues. This CDR3 is CASSPSNSFYGYTF.

The V and J genes are TRBV12-3 or TRBV12-4 and TRBJ2-1; TCRdb lists TRBD2, though no DNA is available to test this call. This CDR3 has 14 residues. The CDR3 region is CASRFSLAWDEQFF.

The chain employs TRBV20-1 and TRBJ2-1. The CDR3 consists of 14 residues. The germline gives CDR1 DFQATT, CDR2 SNEGSKA (reference sequence). The CDR3 spells CSAHLAGSYNEQFF.

The chain's CDR3 is CASSEGRGGQPQHF. The V and J genes are TRBV2 and TRBJ1-5; the TRBD1 assignment by TCRdb is unverifiable without DNA. The germline V gene encodes CDR1 SNHLY and CDR2 FYNNEI. The CDR3 covers 14 residues. The complete variable domain, with remaining parts taken from reference TRBV2 and TRBJ1-5, reads EPEVTQTPSHQVTQMGQEVILRCVPISNHLYFYWYRQILGQKVEFLVSFYNNEISEKSEIFDDQFSVERPDGSNFTLKIRSTKLEDSAMYFCASSEGRGGQPQHFGDGTRLSIL.

This chain links TRBV3-1 with TRBJ1-5; lacking DNA, the TRBD1 call made by TCRdb goes unchecked. Per the germline V gene, CDR1 is LGHDT and CDR2 is YNNKEL (reference sequence). CDR3 length: 17 amino acids. The CDR3 protein is CASSPHRGTASNQPQHF.

The rearrangement joins TRBV5-1 to TRBJ2-7; TCRdb picks TRBD2, but there is no DNA to check that call. Germline assignment: CDR1 SGHRS and CDR2 YFSETQ. This CDR3 is 15 amino acids long. CDR3 amino acids: CASRLTGTSSYEQYF. The variable domain in full, with the rest retrieved from reference TRBV5-1 and TRBJ2-7, is KAGVTQTPRYLIKTRGQQVTLSCSPISGHRSVSWYQQTPGQGLQFLFEYFSETQRNKGNFPGRFSGRQFSNSRSEMNVSTLELGDSALYLCASRLTGTSSYEQYFGPGTRLTVT.

This chain connects TRBV10-3 to TRBJ2-5; the TCRdb D gene call, TRBD1, has no DNA to confirm it. Germline CDR1 and CDR2: ENHRY and SYGVKD. The CDR3 runs 13 residues. The CDR3 sequence: CAISERERETQYF.

This chain connects TRBV20-1 to TRBJ2-6. Germline V CDR1 and CDR2: DFQATT, SNEGSKA (reference sequence). There are 14 residues in the CDR3. The CDR3 sequence: CSASGSMGANVLTF.

The chain carries TRBV12-3 or TRBV12-4 and TRBJ1-2; TCRdb designates TRBD1, a call that cannot be tested without DNA. The CDR3 spans 15 residues. This chain's CDR3 is CASSSRTGEGYGYTF.

The chain combines TRBV5-1 with TRBJ2-2; TCRdb's D call of TRBD2 is untestable without DNA. The CDR3 spans 14 residues. Germline V gives CDR1 SGHRS, CDR2 YFSETQ. CDR3 sequence: CASKRVGDTGELFF. Complete variable domain (other parts from reference TRBV5-1 and TRBJ2-2): KAGVTQTPRYLIKTRGQQVTLSCSPISGHRSVSWYQQTPGQGLQFLFEYFSETQRNKGNFPGRFSGRQFSNSRSEMNVSTLELGDSALYLCASKRVGDTGELFFGEGSRLTVL.

The chain carries TRBV19 and TRBJ1-5; TCRdb reports TRBD1, a call that lacks DNA to check it against. The CDR3 consists of 15 residues. Per the germline V gene, CDR1 is LNHDA and CDR2 is SQIVND (reference sequence). The CDR3 sequence: CASTPRNRGDQPQHF. Full variable domain (outside the CDR3, taken from reference TRBV19 and TRBJ1-5): DGGITQSPKYLFRKEGQNVTLSCEQNLNHDAMYWYRQDPGQGLRLIYYSQIVNDFQKGDIAEGYSVSREKKESFPLTVTSAQKNPTAFYLCASTPRNRGDQPQHFGDGTRLSIL.

V is TRBV30 and J is TRBJ2-2; the TCRdb D gene call, TRBD2, has no DNA to confirm it. The CDR3 totals 13 residues. Per the germline V gene, CDR1 is GTSNPN and CDR2 is SVGIG (reference sequence). The CDR3: CAWSALGAGELFF.

The chain carries TRBV12-3 or TRBV12-4 and TRBJ2-2; TCRdb names TRBD1, which stays unverified in the absence of DNA. The CDR3 has 13 amino acids. This CDR3 is CASSRPGTGELFF.